This T cell receptor beta chain emerged from a study of Ad26.COV2.S vaccination and SARS-CoV-2 variants. Notes on the study in general: Vaccine and placebo recipients had comparable breadth of non-spike TCRs.

Treatment in this sample: 15 to 20 received Ad26.COV2.S at low or high dose, single or two shots; about 5 received placebo; per-sample allocation not given. Sampling took place 63 days after the first vaccine or placebo injection. In regard to this clone: The antigen is unknown.

TCRdb's table, derived via immunoSEQ multiplex PCR, lists solely in-frame clones and lacks some. The table records roughly 300,000 clones, 75% to 90% of them present only once. V shed 6 bases, J shed 0 bases, and the junction held 3 bases outside the gene matches. Germline-derived CDR1 and CDR2 are SGHTA and FQGNSA. There are 14 residues in the CDR3. Sample: peripheral blood, taken in a trial of Ad26.COV2.S vaccine versus placebo. The chain has TRBV7-2 and TRBJ2-3; 7 bases fit TRBD2. The sequence was obtained from a person between 18 and 59 years old who received the Ad26.COV2.S COVID-19 vaccine or a placebo. The CDR3: CASRWGGSTDTQYF. CDR3 sequence (DNA): TGTGCCAGCAGGTGGGGGGGAAGCACAGATACGCAGTATTTT.